Listed below are T cell receptor beta chains from one sample, sequenced in a study of blood T cell repertoires in COVID-19. The data were produced by immunoSEQ multiplex PCR, yet TCRdb's version contains in-frame clones alone and is incomplete. This sample has 350,000 or so clones; roughly 87% occur once, and the top ten carry around 4%. The source material was peripheral blood. Source of these receptors: an older woman with COVID-19, enrolled during active disease. CDR3s include the opening cysteine and the closing phenylalanine or tryptophan. Fields, in order: V gene, clone size, D gene, J gene, CDR3 protein, CDR3 DNA. The D gene is left open where the match is weak. A clone size is listed for some rows: how often the clone was seen (once, few, many), or a class if it is expanded.

v_call: TRBV15
clone_size: NA
d_call: NA
j_call: TRBJ1-1
cdr3_aa: CATSPGVGTTEAFF
cdr3_nt: TGTGCCACCAGCCCAGGAGTCGGGACAACTGAAGCTTTCTTT

v_call: TRBV2
clone_size: NA
d_call: TRBD1
j_call: TRBJ1-1
cdr3_aa: CASSGQGEAFF
cdr3_nt: TGTGCCAGCAGTGGACAGGGTGAAGCTTTCTTT

v_call: TRBV7-9
clone_size: NA
d_call: NA
j_call: TRBJ2-1
cdr3_aa: CASDLYNEQFF
cdr3_nt: TGTGCCAGCGACTTATACAATGAGCAGTTCTTC

v_call: TRBV2
clone_size: NA
d_call: TRBD2
j_call: TRBJ2-3
cdr3_aa: CATRTSGGPVKDTQYF
cdr3_nt: TGTGCCACACGGACTAGCGGGGGCCCGGTAAAAGATACGCAGTATTTT

v_call: TRBV10-1
clone_size: NA
d_call: TRBD1
j_call: TRBJ2-7
cdr3_aa: CASSRDRSYEQYF
cdr3_nt: TGCGCCAGTAGCCGGGACAGGTCCTACGAGCAGTACTTC

v_call: TRBV19
clone_size: NA
d_call: TRBD2
j_call: TRBJ2-4
cdr3_aa: CASREGPKNIQYF
cdr3_nt: TGTGCCAGTCGGGAGGGCCCCAAAAACATTCAGTACTTC

v_call: TRBV5-4
clone_size: NA
d_call: NA
j_call: TRBJ1-2
cdr3_aa: CASSSMRDSGSYGYTF
cdr3_nt: TGTGCCAGCAGCTCGATGAGAGATTCCGGGTCATATGGCTACACCTTC

v_call: TRBV5-5
clone_size: NA
d_call: NA
j_call: TRBJ1-5
cdr3_aa: CASSLVSRPTGNQPQHF
cdr3_nt: TGTGCCAGCAGCTTGGTCTCGCGACCCACAGGTAATCAGCCCCAGCATTTT

v_call: TRBV9
clone_size: few
d_call: NA
j_call: TRBJ2-2
cdr3_aa: CASSKDTLNTGELFF
cdr3_nt: TGTGCCAGCAGCAAGGACACTTTGAACACCGGGGAGCTGTTTTTT

v_call: TRBV7-3
clone_size: once
d_call: NA
j_call: TRBJ1-3
cdr3_aa: CASSSTGGGGNTIYF
cdr3_nt: TGTGCCAGCAGCTCAACTGGGGGCGGTGGAAACACCATATATTTT

v_call: TRBV9
clone_size: NA
d_call: NA
j_call: TRBJ1-3
cdr3_aa: CASSPEDVRSGNTIYF
cdr3_nt: TGTGCCAGCAGCCCTGAAGACGTGAGGAGTGGAAACACCATATATTTT

v_call: TRBV5-1
clone_size: NA
d_call: NA
j_call: TRBJ1-3
cdr3_aa: CASSLVAAALSGNTIYF
cdr3_nt: TGCGCCAGCAGCTTGGTGGCAGCGGCCCTCTCTGGAAACACCATATATTTT

v_call: TRBV4-1
clone_size: NA
d_call: NA
j_call: TRBJ1-4
cdr3_aa: CASSQGGVWKGATNEKLFF
cdr3_nt: TGCGCCAGCAGCCAAGGGGGTGTATGGAAAGGGGCAACTAATGAAAAACTGTTTTTT